The present T cell receptor (beta chain) was sequenced within a study of T-cell reconstitution after alpha-beta-depleted transplantation in children. A TCRbeta library incorporating unique molecular identifiers was prepared. One entry per CDR3 protein, called by TCRdb with MiXCR from the PCR reads. The sample has approximately 82,000 distinct CDR3 sequences; around 15% are singletons. Regarding this clonotype: Its antigen is unknown.

V was pared by 0 bases and J by 8 bases, with 19 bases between. This CDR3 is built from 15 residues. Germline CDR1 is DFQATT and CDR2 is SNEGSKA (reference sequence). Study observations and caveats: Reportedly, only several hundred clones from non-depleted graft cells drove alpha-beta T-cell counts at about two months. The study traced high day-60 TCRbeta diversity in some patients to surviving recipient T cells and thymic progenitors.

The chain joins TRBV20-1 to TRBJ1-1, with D maybe TRBD1 (5 bases). The clonotype comes from a male patient between 2 and 15 years old who had a stem cell transplant for acute lymphoblastic leukemia, so the T cells may come from the graft donor. The material was PBMCs, mostly from graft donor cells, obtained 180 days after TCRalphabeta/CD19-depleted stem cell transplant. CDR3 protein: CSARDLERGLSEAFF. The CDR3, as DNA: TGCAGTGCTAGAGATCTGGAGAGGGGTTTATCAGAAGCTTTCTTT.